Included here is one TCR beta chain sequence, with context. Its antigen is currently unknown. Germline V lookup: CDR1 SNHLY, CDR2 FYNNEI. CDR3 length: 17 residues. Trimming left V 6 bases short and J 0 bases short, with 21 bases between. Here immunoSEQ multiplex PCR was the method, and the copy in TCRdb shows in-frame clones only, minus some. The sample lists 45,000 or so clones, 80% seen once, with around 4% in the top ten. This sample was included in a study of OX40 agonist ivuxolimab in advanced cancers. Study background: Ivuxolimab is a fully human IgG2 antibody that activates OX40 (CD134).

Study-wide results and limits: Expanded clones tended on average to be more numerous among CD8+ T cells than CD4+. At doses 0.1 to 3.0 mg/kg, CD4+ and CD8+ clones expanded.

The chain is built from TRBV2 and TRBJ2-7; weak D call: TRBD2 (6 bases). Source: CD4+ or CD8+ T cells sorted from blood, taken in a trial of the OX40 agonist ivuxolimab. The clonotype was recovered from an adult with an advanced solid tumor such as melanoma, head and neck, liver or kidney cancer. CDR3 protein: CASRFLGSGGDSYEQYF. For the CDR3, the DNA is TGTGCCAGCAGGTTTTTGGGGTCTGGCGGGGACTCCTACGAGCAGTACTTC.